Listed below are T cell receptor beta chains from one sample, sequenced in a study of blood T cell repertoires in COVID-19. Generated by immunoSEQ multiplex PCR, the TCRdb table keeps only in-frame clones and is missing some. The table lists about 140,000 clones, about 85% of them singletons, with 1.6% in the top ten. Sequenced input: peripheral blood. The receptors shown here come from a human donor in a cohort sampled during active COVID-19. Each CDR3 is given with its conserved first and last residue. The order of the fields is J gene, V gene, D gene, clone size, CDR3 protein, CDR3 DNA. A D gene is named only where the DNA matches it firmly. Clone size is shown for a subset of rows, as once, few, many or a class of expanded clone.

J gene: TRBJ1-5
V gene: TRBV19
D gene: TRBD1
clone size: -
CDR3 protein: CASSPDRDQPQHF
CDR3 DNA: TGTGCCAGTAGCCCTGACAGGGACCAGCCCCAGCATTTT

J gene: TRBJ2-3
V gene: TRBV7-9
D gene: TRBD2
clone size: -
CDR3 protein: CASSSRTSGGPSTDTQYF
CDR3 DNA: TGTGCCAGCAGCTCCCGGACTAGCGGGGGACCTAGCACAGATACGCAGTATTTT

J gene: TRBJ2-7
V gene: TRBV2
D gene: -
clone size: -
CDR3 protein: CASNQGVAAKNEQYF
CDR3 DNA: TGTGCCAGCAATCAAGGGGTGGCGGCTAAGAACGAGCAGTACTTC

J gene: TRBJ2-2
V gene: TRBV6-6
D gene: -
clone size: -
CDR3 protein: CASSYGASNTGELFF
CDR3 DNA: TGTGCCAGCAGTTACGGCGCTAGCAACACCGGGGAGCTGTTTTTT

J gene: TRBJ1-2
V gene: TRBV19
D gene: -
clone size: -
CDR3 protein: CASSMGHGYGYTF
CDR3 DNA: TGTGCCAGTAGTATGGGACATGGGTATGGCTACACCTTC

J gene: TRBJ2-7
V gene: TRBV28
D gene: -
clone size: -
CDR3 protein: CASSFIMSGLAPSYEQYF
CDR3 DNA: TGTGCCAGCAGTTTTATCATGTCAGGGCTAGCGCCTTCCTACGAGCAGTACTTC

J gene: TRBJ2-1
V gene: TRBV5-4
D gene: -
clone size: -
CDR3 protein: CASSLRGLGSNEQFF
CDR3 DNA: TGTGCCAGCAGCTTACGAGGTCTCGGGAGCAATGAGCAGTTCTTC

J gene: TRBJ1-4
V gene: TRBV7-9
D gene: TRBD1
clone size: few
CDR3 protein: CASSPPGQAREKLFF
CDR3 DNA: TGTGCCAGCAGCCCTCCGGGACAGGCTAGAGAAAAACTGTTTTTT

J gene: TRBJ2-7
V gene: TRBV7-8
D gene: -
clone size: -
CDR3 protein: CASSTGRGGYEQYF
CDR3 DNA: TGTGCCAGCAGCACTGGGAGGGGGGGATACGAGCAGTACTTC

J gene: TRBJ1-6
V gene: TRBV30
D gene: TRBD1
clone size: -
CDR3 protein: CAWSVGQDNSPLHF
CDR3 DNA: TGTGCCTGGAGTGTAGGACAGGATAATTCACCCCTCCACTTT

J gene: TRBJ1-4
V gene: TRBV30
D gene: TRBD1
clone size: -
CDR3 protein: CAWEDRGREKLFF
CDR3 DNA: TGTGCCTGGGAAGACAGGGGGCGTGAAAAACTGTTTTTT

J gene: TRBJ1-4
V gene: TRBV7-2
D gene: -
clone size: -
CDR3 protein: CASSAYRALGEKLFF
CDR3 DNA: TGTGCCAGCAGCGCCTACAGGGCTTTGGGAGAAAAACTGTTTTTT

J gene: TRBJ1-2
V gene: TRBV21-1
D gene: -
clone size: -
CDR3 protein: CASSKLGYTF
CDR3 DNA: TGTGCCAGCAGCAAATTAGGCTACACCTTC

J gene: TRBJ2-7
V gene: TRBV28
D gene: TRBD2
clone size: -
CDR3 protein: CASSLGLAGISYEQYF
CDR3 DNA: TGTGCCAGCAGTTTGGGACTAGCGGGGATCTCCTACGAGCAGTACTTC

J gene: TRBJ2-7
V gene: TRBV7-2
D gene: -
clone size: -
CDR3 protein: CASSLDLGGNEQYF
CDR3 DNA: TGTGCCAGCAGCTTAGATTTAGGGGGTAACGAGCAGTACTTC

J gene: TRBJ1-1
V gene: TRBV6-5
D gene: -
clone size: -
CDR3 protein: CASKGDLNTEAFF
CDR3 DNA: TGTGCCAGCAAGGGAGATTTGAACACTGAAGCTTTCTTT

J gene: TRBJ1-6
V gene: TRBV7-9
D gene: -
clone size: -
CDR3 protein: CASSSDARLSSLHF
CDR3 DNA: TGTGCCAGCAGTTCAGACGCGCGGTTAAGTTCCCTCCACTTT

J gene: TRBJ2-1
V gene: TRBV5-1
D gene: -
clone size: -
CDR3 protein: CASSLRGGDVNEQFF
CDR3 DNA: TGCGCCAGCAGCTTACGTGGCGGGGACGTCAATGAGCAGTTCTTC

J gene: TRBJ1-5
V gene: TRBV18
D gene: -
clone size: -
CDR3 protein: CASSPGGHYSNQPQHF
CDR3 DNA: TGTGCCAGCTCCCCGGGCGGGCACTATAGCAATCAGCCCCAGCATTTT

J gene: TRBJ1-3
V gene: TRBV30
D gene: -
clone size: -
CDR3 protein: CACLPPGQRYSGNTIYF
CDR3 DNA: TGTGCCTGTTTGCCTCCCGGACAGCGCTACTCTGGAAACACCATATATTTT

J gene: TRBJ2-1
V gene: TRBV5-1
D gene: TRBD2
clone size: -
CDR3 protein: CASSLLAGGYNEQFF
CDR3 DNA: TGCGCCAGCAGCTTACTAGCGGGAGGCTACAATGAGCAGTTCTTC

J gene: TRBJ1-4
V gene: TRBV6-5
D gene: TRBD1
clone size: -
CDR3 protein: CASRQGRSTNEKLFF
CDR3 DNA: TGTGCCAGCAGACAGGGGAGGTCAACTAATGAAAAACTGTTTTTT

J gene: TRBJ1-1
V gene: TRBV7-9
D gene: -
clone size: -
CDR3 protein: CASSLGTGGPEAFF
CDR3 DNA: TGTGCCAGCAGCTTGGGGACGGGGGGCCCCGAAGCTTTCTTT

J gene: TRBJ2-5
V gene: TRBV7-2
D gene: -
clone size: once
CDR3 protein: CASSNRLAHIQETQYF
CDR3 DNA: TGTGCCAGCAGCAACCGCCTAGCACACATCCAAGAGACCCAGTACTTC

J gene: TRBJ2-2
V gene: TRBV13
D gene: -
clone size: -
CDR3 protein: CASSTRQAGELFF
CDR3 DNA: TGTGCCAGCAGCACAAGACAGGCCGGGGAGCTGTTTTTT

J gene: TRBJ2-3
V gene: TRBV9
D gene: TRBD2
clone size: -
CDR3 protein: CASSVVPRGTSRDTQYF
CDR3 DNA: TGTGCCAGCAGCGTAGTGCCCCGGGGGACTAGCAGAGATACGCAGTATTTT

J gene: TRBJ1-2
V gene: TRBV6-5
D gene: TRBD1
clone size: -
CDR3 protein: CASSLFTGETYGYTF
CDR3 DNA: TGTGCCAGCAGCCTATTCACAGGGGAGACCTATGGCTACACCTTC

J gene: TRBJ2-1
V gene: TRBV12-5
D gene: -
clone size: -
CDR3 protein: CASGLAGGIRNEQFF
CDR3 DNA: TGTGCTAGTGGTTTAGCGGGCGGCATTCGTAATGAGCAGTTCTTC

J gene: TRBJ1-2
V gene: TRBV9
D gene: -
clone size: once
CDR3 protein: CASSAETLRGIIGSVTF
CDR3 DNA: TGTGCCAGCAGCGCCGAGACTTTAAGAGGGATTATCGGGAGCGTCACCTTC

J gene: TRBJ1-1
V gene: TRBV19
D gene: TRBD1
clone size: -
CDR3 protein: CASSMAGGGTEAFF
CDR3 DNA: TGTGCCAGTAGTATGGCAGGGGGTGGCACTGAAGCTTTCTTT

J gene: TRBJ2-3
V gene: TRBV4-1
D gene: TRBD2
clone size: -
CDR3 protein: CASSQVASGVLDTQYF
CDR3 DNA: TGCGCCAGCAGCCAAGTGGCTAGCGGGGTACTGGATACGCAGTATTTT

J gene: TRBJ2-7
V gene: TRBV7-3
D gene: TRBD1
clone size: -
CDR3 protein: CASSSRQGNEQYF
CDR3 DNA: TGTGCCAGCAGCTCCCGACAGGGTAACGAGCAGTACTTC

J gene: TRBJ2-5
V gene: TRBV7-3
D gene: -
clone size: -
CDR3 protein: CASSLGQLETQYF
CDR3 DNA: TGTGCCAGCAGCTTAGGACAGTTAGAGACCCAGTACTTC

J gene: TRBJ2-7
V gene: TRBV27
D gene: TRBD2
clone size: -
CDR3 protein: CASSFSGEGYEQYF
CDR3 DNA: TGTGCCAGCAGTTTCAGCGGGGAGGGTTACGAGCAGTACTTC

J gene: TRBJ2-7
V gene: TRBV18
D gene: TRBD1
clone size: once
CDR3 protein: CASSRGQADEQYF
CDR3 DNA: TGTGCCAGCTCACGGGGACAGGCCGACGAGCAGTACTTC

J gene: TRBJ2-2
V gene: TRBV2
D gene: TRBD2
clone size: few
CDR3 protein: CASSEAGGPTGELFF
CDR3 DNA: TGTGCCAGCAGTGAAGCGGGAGGGCCAACCGGGGAGCTGTTTTTT

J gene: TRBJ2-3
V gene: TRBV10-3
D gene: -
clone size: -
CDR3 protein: CAISVAEFTDTQYF
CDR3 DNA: TGTGCCATCTCAGTCGCGGAGTTCACAGATACGCAGTATTTT

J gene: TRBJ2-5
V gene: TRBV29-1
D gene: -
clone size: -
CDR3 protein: CSVDSAGVETQYF
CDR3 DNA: TGCAGCGTTGACTCGGCAGGGGTAGAGACCCAGTACTTC

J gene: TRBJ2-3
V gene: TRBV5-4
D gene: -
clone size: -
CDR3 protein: CASSLVGGSTDTQYF
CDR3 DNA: TGTGCCAGCAGCTTGGTTGGCGGGAGCACAGATACGCAGTATTTT

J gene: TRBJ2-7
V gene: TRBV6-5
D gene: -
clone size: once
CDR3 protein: CASVWTQGSSYEQYF
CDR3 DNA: TGTGCCAGCGTCTGGACCCAGGGGAGCTCCTACGAGCAGTACTTC

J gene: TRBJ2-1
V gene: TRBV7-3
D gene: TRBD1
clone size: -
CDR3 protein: CASSHDRANEQFF
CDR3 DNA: TGTGCCAGCAGCCACGACAGGGCCAATGAGCAGTTCTTC

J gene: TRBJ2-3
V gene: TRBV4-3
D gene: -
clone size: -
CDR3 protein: CASSQWDSSSTDTQYF
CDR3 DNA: TGCGCCAGCAGCCAATGGGACTCTTCTAGCACAGATACGCAGTATTTT

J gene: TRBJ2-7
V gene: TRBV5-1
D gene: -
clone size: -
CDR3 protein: CASSLTGTYEQYF
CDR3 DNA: TGCGCCAGCAGCTTAACAGGGACCTACGAGCAGTACTTC

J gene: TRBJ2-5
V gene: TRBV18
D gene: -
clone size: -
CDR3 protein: CASSPAGSQETQYF
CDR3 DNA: TGTGCCAGCTCACCAGCAGGGTCCCAAGAGACCCAGTACTTC

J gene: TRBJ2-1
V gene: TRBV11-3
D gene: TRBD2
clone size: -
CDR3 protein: CASSFAGGRYEQFF
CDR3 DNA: TGTGCCAGCAGCTTTGCGGGAGGGCGGTATGAGCAGTTCTTC

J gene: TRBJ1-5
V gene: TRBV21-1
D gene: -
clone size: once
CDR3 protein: CASTASGERSSNQPQHF
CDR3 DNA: TGTGCCAGCACCGCATCAGGGGAGAGGAGTAGCAATCAGCCCCAGCATTTT

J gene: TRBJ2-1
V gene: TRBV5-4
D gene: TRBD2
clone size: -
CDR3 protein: CASSPREGRYNEQFF
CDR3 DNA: TGTGCCAGCAGCCCGCGGGAGGGCCGCTACAATGAGCAGTTCTTC

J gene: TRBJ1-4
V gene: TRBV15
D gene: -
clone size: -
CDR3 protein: CATSSGGTGEKLFF
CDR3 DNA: TGTGCCACCAGCAGCGGGGGAACGGGGGAAAAACTGTTTTTT

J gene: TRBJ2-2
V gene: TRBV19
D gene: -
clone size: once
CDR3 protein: CASTPSRQGGRELFF
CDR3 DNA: TGTGCCAGTACCCCATCGAGACAGGGAGGCCGGGAGCTGTTTTTT

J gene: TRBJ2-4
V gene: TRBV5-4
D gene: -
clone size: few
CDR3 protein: CASSLDRAIAKNIQYF
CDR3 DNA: TGTGCCAGCAGCTTGGACAGGGCTATAGCCAAAAACATTCAGTACTTC

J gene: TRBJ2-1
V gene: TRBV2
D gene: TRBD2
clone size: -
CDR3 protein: CASSLTSGRVNEQFF
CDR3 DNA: TGTGCCAGCAGTTTGACTAGCGGGAGGGTCAATGAGCAGTTCTTC

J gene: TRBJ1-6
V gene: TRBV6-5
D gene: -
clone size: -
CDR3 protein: CASSYSPQQGWPLHF
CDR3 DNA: TGTGCCAGCAGTTACTCGCCCCAACAGGGATGGCCCCTCCACTTT

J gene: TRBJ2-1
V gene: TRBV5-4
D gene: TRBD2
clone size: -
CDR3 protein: CASSLHSGSSYNEQFF
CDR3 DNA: TGTGCCAGCAGCTTGCATAGCGGGAGCTCCTACAATGAGCAGTTCTTC

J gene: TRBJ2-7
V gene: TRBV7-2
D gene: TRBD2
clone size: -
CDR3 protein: CASSSTTSGEQYF
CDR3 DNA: TGTGCCAGCAGCTCAACGACTAGCGGCGAGCAGTACTTC

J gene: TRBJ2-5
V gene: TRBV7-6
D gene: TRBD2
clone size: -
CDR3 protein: CASSRGGETQYF
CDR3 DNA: TGTGCCAGCAGCCGGGGAGGGGAGACCCAGTACTTC

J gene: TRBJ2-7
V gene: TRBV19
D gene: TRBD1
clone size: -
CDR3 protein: CASSTGTVTYEQYF
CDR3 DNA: TGTGCCAGTAGCACCGGGACAGTTACCTACGAGCAGTACTTC

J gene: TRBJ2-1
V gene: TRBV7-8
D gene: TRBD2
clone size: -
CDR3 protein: CASSLIRASGYSYNEQFF
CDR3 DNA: TGTGCCAGCAGCTTAATTCGGGCTAGCGGGTACTCCTACAATGAGCAGTTCTTC

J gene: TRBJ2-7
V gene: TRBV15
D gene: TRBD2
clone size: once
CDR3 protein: CATSRDLAGGPHEQYF
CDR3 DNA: TGTGCCACCAGCAGAGACTTAGCGGGAGGGCCCCACGAGCAGTACTTC

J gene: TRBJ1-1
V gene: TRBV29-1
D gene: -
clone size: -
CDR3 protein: CSAIRMGANTEAFF
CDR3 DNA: TGCAGCGCCATCCGCATGGGAGCGAACACTGAAGCTTTCTTT